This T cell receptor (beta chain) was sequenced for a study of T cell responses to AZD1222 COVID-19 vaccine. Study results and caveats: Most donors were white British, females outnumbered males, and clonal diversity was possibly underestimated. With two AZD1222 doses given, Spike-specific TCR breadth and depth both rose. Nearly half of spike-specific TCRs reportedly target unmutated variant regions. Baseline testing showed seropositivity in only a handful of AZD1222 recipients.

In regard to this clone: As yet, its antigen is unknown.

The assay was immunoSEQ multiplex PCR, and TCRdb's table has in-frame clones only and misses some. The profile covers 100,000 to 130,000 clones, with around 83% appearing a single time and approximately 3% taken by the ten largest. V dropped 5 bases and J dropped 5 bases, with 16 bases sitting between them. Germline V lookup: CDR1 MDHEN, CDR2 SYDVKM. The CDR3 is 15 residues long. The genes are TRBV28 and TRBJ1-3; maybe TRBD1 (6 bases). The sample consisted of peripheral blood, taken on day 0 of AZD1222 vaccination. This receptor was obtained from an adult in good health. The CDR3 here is CASSKNGTPRNTIYF. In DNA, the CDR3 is TGTGCCAGCAGTAAAAACGGGACACCACGAAACACCATATATTTT.